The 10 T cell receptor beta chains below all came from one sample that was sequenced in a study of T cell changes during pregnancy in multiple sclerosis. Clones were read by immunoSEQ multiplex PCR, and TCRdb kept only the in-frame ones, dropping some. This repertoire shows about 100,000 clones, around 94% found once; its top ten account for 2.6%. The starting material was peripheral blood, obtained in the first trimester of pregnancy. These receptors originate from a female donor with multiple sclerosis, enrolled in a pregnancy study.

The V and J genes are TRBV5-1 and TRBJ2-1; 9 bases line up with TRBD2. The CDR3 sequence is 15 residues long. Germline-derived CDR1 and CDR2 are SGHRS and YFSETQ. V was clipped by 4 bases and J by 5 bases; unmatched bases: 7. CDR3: CASSLSGRFNNEQFF. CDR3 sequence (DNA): TGCGCCAGCAGCCTTAGCGGGAGATTCAACAATGAGCAGTTCTTC. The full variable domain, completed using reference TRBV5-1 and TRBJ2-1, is KAGVTQTPRYLIKTRGQQVTLSCSPISGHRSVSWYQQTPGQGLQFLFEYFSETQRNKGNFPGRFSGRQFSNSRSEMNVSTLELGDSALYLCASSLSGRFNNEQFFGPGTRLTVL.

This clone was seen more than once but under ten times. CDR3 protein: CASSLQGVTFRGYTF. The CDR3 DNA follows: TGTGCCAGCAGCCTACAGGGGGTGACCTTTCGAGGCTACACCTTC. V gene TRBV28 combines with J gene TRBJ1-2, with 8 bases lining up with TRBD1. The ends lost 6 bases at V and 8 bases at J; junction bases unmatched: 14. From germline, CDR1 is MDHEN and CDR2 SYDVKM. The CDR3 spans 15 residues.

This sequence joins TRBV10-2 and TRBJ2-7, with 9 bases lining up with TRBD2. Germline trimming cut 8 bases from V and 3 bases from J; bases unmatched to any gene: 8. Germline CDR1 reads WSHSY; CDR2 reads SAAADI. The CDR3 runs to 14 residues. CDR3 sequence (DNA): TGCGCCAGCCTCATAACTAGCGGGCACTACGAGCAGTACTTC. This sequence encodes CASLITSGHYEQYF.

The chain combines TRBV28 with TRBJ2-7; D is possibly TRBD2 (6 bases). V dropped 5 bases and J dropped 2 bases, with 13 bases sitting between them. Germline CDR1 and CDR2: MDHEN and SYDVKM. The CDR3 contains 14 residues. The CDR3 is CASSPGLTPYEQYF. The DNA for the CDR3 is TGTGCCAGCAGTCCGGGACTTACTCCCTACGAGCAGTACTTC.

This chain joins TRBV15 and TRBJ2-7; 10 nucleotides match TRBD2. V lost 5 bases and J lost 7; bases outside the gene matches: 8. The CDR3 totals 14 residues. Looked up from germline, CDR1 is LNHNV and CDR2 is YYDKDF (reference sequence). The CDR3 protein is CATSEGLLAGEQYF. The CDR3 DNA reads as TGTGCCACCAGCGAGGGCCTACTAGCGGGGGAGCAGTACTTC.

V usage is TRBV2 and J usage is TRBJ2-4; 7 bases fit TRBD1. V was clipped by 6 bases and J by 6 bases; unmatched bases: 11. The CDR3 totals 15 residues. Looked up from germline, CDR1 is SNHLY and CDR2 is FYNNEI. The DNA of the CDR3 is TGTGCCAGCAGCGGGACAGCCGTTGACCTAAACATTCAGTACTTC. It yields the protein CASSGTAVDLNIQYF.

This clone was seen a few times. CDR3 protein: CASSRPQGAEGDTQYF. The CDR3 bases are TGTGCCAGCAGTAGGCCACAGGGGGCTGAGGGAGATACGCAGTATTTT. The V call is TRBV6-6, the J call TRBJ2-3; 9 positions agree with TRBD1. With 5 bases clipped from V and 5 bases from J, the junction kept 11 bases outside the gene matches. Germline CDR1 and CDR2: MNHNY and SVGAGI (reference sequence). The CDR3 totals 16 residues.

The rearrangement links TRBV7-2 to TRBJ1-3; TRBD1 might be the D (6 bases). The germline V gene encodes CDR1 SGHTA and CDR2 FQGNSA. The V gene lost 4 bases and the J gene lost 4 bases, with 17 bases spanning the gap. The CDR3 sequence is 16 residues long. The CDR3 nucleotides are TGTGCCAGCAGCTCCTCCGGGGGGGGCGCGGGAAACACCATATATTTT. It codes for CASSSSGGGAGNTIYF. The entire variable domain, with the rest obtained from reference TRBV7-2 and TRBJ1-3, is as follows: GAGVSQSPSNKVTEKGKDVELRCDPISGHTALYWYRQSLGQGLEFLIYFQGNSAPDKSGLPSDRFSAERTGGSVSTLTIQRTQQEDSAVYLCASSSSGGGAGNTIYFGEGSWLTVV.

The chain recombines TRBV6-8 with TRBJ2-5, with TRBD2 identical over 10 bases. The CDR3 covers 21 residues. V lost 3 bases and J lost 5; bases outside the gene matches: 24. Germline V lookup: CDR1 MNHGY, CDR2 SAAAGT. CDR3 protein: CASSYPGQGEPSGRDGETQYF. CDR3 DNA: TGTGCCAGCAGTTATCCCGGGCAGGGAGAGCCTAGCGGGAGAGATGGGGAGACCCAGTACTTC.

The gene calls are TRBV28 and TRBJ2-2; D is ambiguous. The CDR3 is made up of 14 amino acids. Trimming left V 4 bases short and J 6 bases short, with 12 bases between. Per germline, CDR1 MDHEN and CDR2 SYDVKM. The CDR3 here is CASSWKRKAGELFF. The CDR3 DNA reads TGTGCCAGCAGTTGGAAGAGGAAGGCCGGGGAGCTGTTTTTT.